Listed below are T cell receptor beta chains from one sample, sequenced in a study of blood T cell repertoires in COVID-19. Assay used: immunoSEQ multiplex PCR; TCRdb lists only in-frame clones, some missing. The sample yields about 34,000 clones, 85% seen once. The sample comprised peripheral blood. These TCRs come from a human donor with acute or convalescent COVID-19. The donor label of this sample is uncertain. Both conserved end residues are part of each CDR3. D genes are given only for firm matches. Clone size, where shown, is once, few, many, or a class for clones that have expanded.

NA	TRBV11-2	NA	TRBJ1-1	TGTGCCAGCAGCTTAGAGGGAGGGGTGAGCACTGAAGCTTTCTTT	CASSLEGGVSTEAFF
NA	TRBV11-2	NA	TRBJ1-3	TGTGCCAGCAGCTCACCCCCCGGGGCTGGAAACACCATATATTTT	CASSSPPGAGNTIYF
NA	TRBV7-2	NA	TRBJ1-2	TGTGCCAGCAGCTTAATGGTTGAGGGCTACACCTTC	CASSLMVEGYTF
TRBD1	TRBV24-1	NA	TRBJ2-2	TGTGCCACCAGTGATTTGGTCCCCCCCCAGGGGGCGACCGGGGAGCTGTTTTTT	CATSDLVPPQGATGELFF
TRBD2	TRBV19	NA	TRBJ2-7	TGTGCCAGTAGTACCGGGACTAGCGGGTTCGAGAACGAGCAGTACTTC	CASSTGTSGFENEQYF
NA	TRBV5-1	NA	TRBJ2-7	TGCGCCAGCAGCTTGACAAGACCTAGCTACGAGCAGTACTTC	CASSLTRPSYEQYF
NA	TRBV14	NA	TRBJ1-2	TGTGCCAGCAGCCATCAGGGTTCCTATGGCTACACCTTC	CASSHQGSYGYTF
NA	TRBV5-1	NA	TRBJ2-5	TGCGCCAGCAGCTTGACGGCCCGCGGGGAGACCCAGTACTTC	CASSLTARGETQYF
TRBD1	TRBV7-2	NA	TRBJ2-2	TGTGCCAGCAGCTTAGGCCGACAGGGGACCGGGGAGCTGTTTTTT	CASSLGRQGTGELFF
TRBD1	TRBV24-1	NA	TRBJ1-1	TGTGCCACCAGAGGGAAGACGGGACAGGGGAACACTGAAGCTTTCTTT	CATRGKTGQGNTEAFF
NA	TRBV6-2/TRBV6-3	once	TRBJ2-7	TGTGCCAGCAGTTACTCTTCCGGGATCCACGTCTCCTACGAGCAGTACTTC	CASSYSSGIHVSYEQYF
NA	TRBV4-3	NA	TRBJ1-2	TGCGCCAGCAGCCAAGATCTGGGCGGAGGCTATGGCTACACCTTC	CASSQDLGGGYGYTF
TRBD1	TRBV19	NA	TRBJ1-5	TGTGCCAGTAGTTACACCAGGACAGGGAACCAGCCCCAGCATTTT	CASSYTRTGNQPQHF
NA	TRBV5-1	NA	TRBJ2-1	TGCGCCAGCAGCTCGGACACAGGGAACGGATTTTGGTTCTTC	CASSSDTGNGFWFF
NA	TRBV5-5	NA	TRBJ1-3	TGTGCCAGCAGCTTCAGGCAGGGTGGAAACACCATATATTTT	CASSFRQGGNTIYF
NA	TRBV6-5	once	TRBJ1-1	TGTGCCAGCAGCAAAGCGGCACGGAACACTGAAGCTTTCTTT	CASSKAARNTEAFF
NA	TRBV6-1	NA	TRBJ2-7	TGTGCCAGCAGTGAGGGGCAGGGTAGCTCCTACGAGCAGTACTTC	CASSEGQGSSYEQYF
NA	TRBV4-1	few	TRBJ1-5	TGCGCCAGCAGCCAAGGTGTAGGGGACAATCAGCCCCAGCATTTT	CASSQGVGDNQPQHF
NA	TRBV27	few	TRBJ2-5	TGTGCCGCCGGTGGAGGGGTGACCCAGTACTTC	CAAGGGVTQYF
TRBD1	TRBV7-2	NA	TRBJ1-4	TGTGCCAGCAGCGTTAGAAGGGGGCGGGAAAAACTGTTTTTT	CASSVRRGREKLFF
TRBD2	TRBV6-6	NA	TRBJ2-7	TGTGCCAGCAGTACGACCGGGACTAGCGGCTACGAGCAGTACTTC	CASSTTGTSGYEQYF
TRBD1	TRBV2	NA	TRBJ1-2	TGTGCCAGCAGTGAGATCGTGACAGGGCCCTATGGCTACACCTTC	CASSEIVTGPYGYTF
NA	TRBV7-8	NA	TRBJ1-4	TGTGCCAGCAGCTTAGCAACGACAGCCTCTGCAACTAATGAAAAACTGTTTTTT	CASSLATTASATNEKLFF
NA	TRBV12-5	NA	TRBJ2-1	TGTGCTAGTGGTTTGTATTATGAGCAGTTCTTC	CASGLYYEQFF
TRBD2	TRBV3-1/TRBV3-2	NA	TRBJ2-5	TGTGCCAGCAGCCAAGATGGGGCGGGAGTGGGAGAGACCCAGTACTTC	CASSQDGAGVGETQYF
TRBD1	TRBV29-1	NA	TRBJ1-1	TGCAGCGTCAGCACAGGGGGAGCTTTCTTT	CSVSTGGAFF
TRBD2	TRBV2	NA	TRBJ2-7	TGTGCCAGCACCACGCAGGGAGGGTTTTACGAGCAGTACTTC	CASTTQGGFYEQYF